These T cell receptor beta chains were read from a single sample in a study of blood T cell repertoires in COVID-19. TCRdb's table, derived via immunoSEQ multiplex PCR, lists solely in-frame clones and lacks some. The sample lists under 250,000 clones; approximately 84% were seen once. The sequenced sample was peripheral blood. The receptors shown here come from a man aged 50-59 years with acute or convalescent COVID-19. The CDR3 runs from the conserved cysteine through the conserved F or W. The D gene is left open where the match is weak. Only part of the rows carry a size: once, few, many, or a class if the clone is expanded.

D: NA; size: once; J: TRBJ1-1; length: 14; V: TRBV19; DNA: TGTGCCAGTTTTCGTCACGCGGGGAACACTGAAGCTTTCTTT; CDR3: CASFRHAGNTEAFF
D: NA; size: NA; J: TRBJ1-2; length: 14; V: TRBV6-5; DNA: TGTGCCAGCAGTACTCCGGGACACATCTATGGCTACACCTTC; CDR3: CASSTPGHIYGYTF
D: TRBD2; size: once; J: TRBJ2-3; length: 17; V: TRBV5-1; DNA: TGCGCCAGCAGCTTGGGAGGACTAGCGGGTGGTACAGATACGCAGTATTTT; CDR3: CASSLGGLAGGTDTQYF
D: NA; size: NA; J: TRBJ2-5; length: 15; V: TRBV4-1; DNA: TGCGCCAGCGACAGGGGGAGCGGGGGACCAGAGACCCAGTACTTC; CDR3: CASDRGSGGPETQYF
D: NA; size: NA; J: TRBJ2-2; length: 12; V: TRBV6-5; DNA: TGTGCCAGCCGGGGAAACACCGGGGAGCTGTTTTTT; CDR3: CASRGNTGELFF
D: TRBD1; size: NA; J: TRBJ2-7; length: 15; V: TRBV4-1; DNA: TGCGCCAGCAGCCAAAGGCCGGGACAGTCTTACGAGCAGTACTTC; CDR3: CASSQRPGQSYEQYF
D: NA; size: NA; J: TRBJ1-5; length: 14; V: TRBV6-6; DNA: TGTGCCAGTTTCGAGACAGTTAGCAATCAGCCCCAGCATTTT; CDR3: CASFETVSNQPQHF
D: TRBD1; size: NA; J: TRBJ1-4; length: 16; V: TRBV7-9; DNA: TGTGCCAGCAGGCTGAGACAGGGCGCAACTAATGAAAAACTGTTTTTT; CDR3: CASRLRQGATNEKLFF
D: TRBD2; size: NA; J: TRBJ2-5; length: 16; V: TRBV5-1; DNA: TGCGCCAGCAGCTTGGGAAGCGGGAGGGCCGAAGAGACCCAGTACTTC; CDR3: CASSLGSGRAEETQYF
D: TRBD1; size: NA; J: TRBJ2-5; length: 15; V: TRBV2; DNA: TGTGCCAGCAGTGTTCAGGGGGACGGTGGAGAGACCCAGTACTTC; CDR3: CASSVQGDGGETQYF
D: TRBD1; size: NA; J: TRBJ2-3; length: 18; V: TRBV7-3; DNA: TGTGCCAGCAGCCATCCATCAGGGGGCTCGTTACGGCCAGATACGCAGTATTTT; CDR3: CASSHPSGGSLRPDTQYF
D: TRBD1; size: NA; J: TRBJ1-5; length: 14; V: TRBV9; DNA: TGTGCCAGCAGCGCACATGACAGGGGTCAGCCCCAGCATTTT; CDR3: CASSAHDRGQPQHF
D: TRBD1; size: NA; J: TRBJ1-6; length: 18; V: TRBV10-3; DNA: TGTGCCATCAGGAGAGACGGACAGGGCGGCTCCTATAATTCACCCCTCCACTTT; CDR3: CAIRRDGQGGSYNSPLHF
D: TRBD2; size: many; J: TRBJ2-7; length: 16; V: TRBV28; DNA: TGTGCCAGCAGTTTAATCGGGGCGGGAGGGCTCTACGAGCAGTACTTC; CDR3: CASSLIGAGGLYEQYF
D: NA; size: once; J: TRBJ1-1; length: 12; V: TRBV29-1; DNA: TGCAGCTCCCTGCTGGCGGACACTGAAGCTTTCTTT; CDR3: CSSLLADTEAFF
D: NA; size: NA; J: TRBJ1-6; length: 15; V: TRBV2; DNA: TGTGCCAGCACTCCTCGCGAACGGTATAATTCACCCCTCCACTTT; CDR3: CASTPRERYNSPLHF
D: NA; size: NA; J: TRBJ1-6; length: 14; V: TRBV3-1/TRBV3-2; DNA: TGTGCCAGCAGCCAAGATTCAGGCAATTCACCCCTCCACTTT; CDR3: CASSQDSGNSPLHF
D: NA; size: NA; J: TRBJ2-7; length: 13; V: TRBV6-5; DNA: TGTGCCAGCCGCGATTACAGTAACTACGAGCAGTACTTC; CDR3: CASRDYSNYEQYF
D: NA; size: NA; J: TRBJ1-5; length: 13; V: TRBV27; DNA: TGTGCCAGCGCACACTCGGGTGATCAGCCCCAGCATTTT; CDR3: CASAHSGDQPQHF
D: NA; size: NA; J: TRBJ1-2; length: 14; V: TRBV6-6; DNA: TGTGCCAGCAGTTACGATGGGGAGTCCTATGGCTACACCTTC; CDR3: CASSYDGESYGYTF
D: NA; size: NA; J: TRBJ1-3; length: 14; V: TRBV9; DNA: TGTGCCAGCAGCGTTAAGCCAGCCCAGGACACCATATATTTT; CDR3: CASSVKPAQDTIYF
D: TRBD1; size: few; J: TRBJ1-4; length: 13; V: TRBV7-3; DNA: TGTGCCAGCAGCACCTGGACAGGACAAAAACTGTTTTTT; CDR3: CASSTWTGQKLFF
D: NA; size: NA; J: TRBJ1-1; length: 16; V: TRBV18; DNA: TGTGCCAGCTCACCCGGGGCCAGGGGTACGAACACTGAAGCTTTCTTT; CDR3: CASSPGARGTNTEAFF
D: TRBD2; size: NA; J: TRBJ2-1; length: 17; V: TRBV27; DNA: TGTGCCAGCAGGGGACTAGCGGGGACTCCCGATCACAATGAGCAGTTCTTC; CDR3: CASRGLAGTPDHNEQFF
D: NA; size: NA; J: TRBJ2-1; length: 17; V: TRBV5-1; DNA: TGCGCCAGCAGCTTGGGCGGCTTCTCGACCTCCTACAATGAGCAGTTCTTC; CDR3: CASSLGGFSTSYNEQFF
D: TRBD1; size: NA; J: TRBJ1-1; length: 15; V: TRBV2; DNA: TGTGCCAGCAGGGTCCCCGGACAGGGGAACACTGAAGCTTTCTTT; CDR3: CASRVPGQGNTEAFF
D: NA; size: once; J: TRBJ1-4; length: 16; V: TRBV6-5; DNA: TGTGCCAGCAGTTACCGCGGACAGCTGGCTAATGAAAAACTGTTTTTT; CDR3: CASSYRGQLANEKLFF
D: NA; size: once; J: TRBJ1-4; length: 16; V: TRBV7-9; DNA: TGTGCCAGCAGCATCACCGACAGCCCGTTTAATGAAAAACTGTTTTTT; CDR3: CASSITDSPFNEKLFF
D: NA; size: NA; J: TRBJ1-4; length: 12; V: TRBV4-1; DNA: TGCGCCAGCAGCCAAGATCCCCTGAAACTGTTTTTT; CDR3: CASSQDPLKLFF
D: TRBD1; size: NA; J: TRBJ2-1; length: 17; V: TRBV5-6; DNA: TGTGCCAGCAGCTCCAGACGGGGACAGGGGGCAAGCAATGAGCAGTTCTTC; CDR3: CASSSRRGQGASNEQFF
D: TRBD2; size: NA; J: TRBJ2-1; length: 14; V: TRBV2; DNA: TGTGCCAGCAGCAGGATCGGGAGGGTGAATGAGCAGTTCTTC; CDR3: CASSRIGRVNEQFF
D: TRBD1; size: once; J: TRBJ1-2; length: 18; V: TRBV7-3; DNA: TGTGCCAGCAGCTTAAAAAATCGGGGACAGGGGGCGTATGAGGGCTACACCTTC; CDR3: CASSLKNRGQGAYEGYTF
D: TRBD2; size: NA; J: TRBJ2-2; length: 17; V: TRBV19; DNA: TGTGCCAGTAGTATCCGACTAGCGGGAGTAGGAACCGGGGAGCTGTTTTTT; CDR3: CASSIRLAGVGTGELFF
D: NA; size: NA; J: TRBJ1-2; length: 15; V: TRBV5-6; DNA: TGTGCCAGCAGCTTGTGGGAGGGGGTGAACTATGGCTACACCTTC; CDR3: CASSLWEGVNYGYTF
D: NA; size: NA; J: TRBJ2-1; length: 19; V: TRBV4-1; DNA: TGCGCCAGCAGCCAAGTATTGATCCTTAGGGACACGATTAACAATGAGCAGTTCTTC; CDR3: CASSQVLILRDTINNEQFF
D: NA; size: few; J: TRBJ1-6; length: 11; V: TRBV12-3/TRBV12-4; DNA: TGTGCCAGCAGTCGGGGGACACCCCTCCACTTT; CDR3: CASSRGTPLHF
D: NA; size: NA; J: TRBJ2-3; length: 16; V: TRBV28; DNA: TGTGCCAGCACCCGACATCTCGGCCCTAGCACAGATACGCAGTATTTT; CDR3: CASTRHLGPSTDTQYF
D: NA; size: NA; J: TRBJ2-3; length: 16; V: TRBV5-6; DNA: TGTGCCAGCAGCTCCGAAGAGGTAGGGGCGGCAGATACGCAGTATTTT; CDR3: CASSSEEVGAADTQYF
D: TRBD1; size: NA; J: TRBJ1-5; length: 13; V: TRBV27; DNA: TGTGCCAGCAGTCCGGACAGGGGACAGCCCCAGCATTTT; CDR3: CASSPDRGQPQHF